Presented here are 6 T cell receptor beta chains from one specimen sequenced in a study of T cell repertoires in cytomegalovirus infection. These receptors have no identified antigens. TCRdb used MiXCR to reprocess the reads, holding one entry per CDR3 protein. The sample shows a few hundred thousand distinct CDR3 sequences, roughly a fifth of them seen only once. Sequencing was performed on cultured PBMCs, taken from culture after CMV antigen stimulation. These receptors all come from a human donor in good health (CMV status not recorded). Some clones in this sample may be carry-over from other donors' samples.

This clonotype was observed a few times. The gene calls are TRBV5-5 and TRBJ2-1; 9 nucleotides line up with TRBD2. Trimming took 4 bases from V and 8 from J; bases not matched to a gene: 19. Per germline, CDR1 SGHKS and CDR2 YYEKEE (reference sequence). The CDR3 consists of 18 residues. The CDR3 loop is CASSRQNRAGGPSDEQFF. In DNA, the CDR3 is TGTGCCAGCAGCAGACAAAATAGGGCGGGAGGGCCCTCGGATGAGCAGTTCTTC.

The chain has TRBV5-6 and TRBJ2-1; D is perhaps TRBD1 (5 bases). Germline CDR1 is SGHDT and CDR2 is YYEEEE. This CDR3 is 13 amino acids long. V dropped 5 bases and J dropped 5 bases, with 11 bases sitting between them. The CDR3: CASRKDMNNEQFF. Here the CDR3 DNA reads TGTGCCAGCAGGAAGGACATGAACAATGAGCAGTTCTTC. Full variable domain (rest looked up from reference TRBV5-6 and TRBJ2-1): DAGVTQSPTHLIKTRGQQVTLRCSPKSGHDTVSWYQQALGQGPQFIFQYYEEEERQRGNFPDRFSGHQFPNYSSELNVNALLLGDSALYLCASRKDMNNEQFFGPGTRLTVL.

V and J are TRBV4-1 and TRBJ2-1, with D possibly matching TRBD2 (6 bases). Trimming shortened V by 1 base and J by 8 bases, and 18 bases separated the two germline ends. CDR1 is MGHRA and CDR2 is YSYEKL in the germline V gene. This CDR3 has 16 amino acids. Written as DNA, the CDR3 is TGCGCCAGCAGCCAAGGACTAGTCCAAAACGGTGATGAGCAGTTCTTC. It codes for CASSQGLVQNGDEQFF.

The gene calls are TRBV11-1 and TRBJ1-2; D unresolved. The CDR3 length is 13 residues. Trimming shortened V by 3 bases and J by 6 bases, and 11 bases separated the two germline ends. Germline values: CDR1 SGHAT, CDR2 FQDESV (reference sequence). CDR3 region: CASSLGNQNGYTF. DNA of the CDR3: TGTGCCAGCAGCTTGGGAAACCAAAATGGCTACACCTTC.

This chain uses TRBV19 with TRBJ2-4; 12 bases align to TRBD2. The trim removed 3 bases at V and 2 bases at J, leaving 5 bases unmatched. There are 17 residues in the CDR3. The V gene's germline CDR1 is LNHDA and CDR2 SQIVND (reference sequence). CDR3 nucleotide sequence: TGTGCCAGTAGTATTAGGGGACTAGCGGGCTCCAAAAACATTCAGTACTTC. Translated: CASSIRGLAGSKNIQYF.

This clonotype was picked up one time. This chain connects TRBV4-1 to TRBJ2-3; D unresolved. Per germline, CDR1 MGHRA and CDR2 YSYEKL. The CDR3 runs to 16 residues. The V end lost 0 bases, the J end lost 2 bases, and 12 bases lay between the germline ends. CDR3 DNA: TGCGCCAGCAGCCAAGAGTCGCGGCTAAACACAGATACGCAGTATTTT. Residues: CASSQESRLNTDTQYF.